This TCR beta chain came from a study of beta chain features in type 1 diabetes. Across the study: Cell yields, gender and age were comparable in patients and healthy donors.

General study findings and limits: Within patients, naive, central memory and Treg TCRB repertoires seemed more similar than within healthy donors. The question left open here concerned HLA type influencing TCRB rearrangement.

Sequencing targeted expressed TCRB transcripts, as all isolated RNA had been reverse transcribed. Profiled with immunoSEQ multiplex PCR; TCRdb holds only in-frame clones, not every one. The sample records about 42,000 clones, roughly 50% being singletons. Comments on this clone: Its antigen is not identified.

The clonotype was recovered from a woman younger than 45 in good health. The specimen was stem cell memory CD4+ T cells from blood.

This chain's CDR3 is CSVNKGQGPYEQYF. In nucleotides, the CDR3 is TGCAGCGTTAACAAGGGACAGGGGCCGTACGAGCAGTACTTC. This chain uses TRBV29-1 with TRBJ2-7; TRBD1 agrees at 10 bases. The CDR3 totals 14 residues. The V gene's germline CDR1 is SQVTM and CDR2 ANQGSEA. V lost 5 bases to trimming and J lost 4 bases; unmatched junction nucleotides: 8.